This T cell receptor beta chain appears in the sequencing data of a study of tumor-infiltrating lymphocytes in localized non-small cell lung cancer. About the study: Several tumor histologies, both smoking statuses, and some post-neoadjuvant chemotherapy samples were included. Each patient gave resected tumor and non-adjacent uninvolved lung tissue. Study-wide findings and caveats: Different pieces of the same tissue went to different assays, confounding technical variation with intratumor heterogeneity.

With regard to this clone: The antigen remains unidentified. At one end the junction does not follow the germline gene, possibly because of a read error.

Sequenced by immunoSEQ multiplex PCR; TCRdb stores in-frame clones only, minus some. The sample carries about 8,900 clones, about two thirds recorded once. The CDR3 is made up of 13 amino acids. Germline CDR1 reads SSHAT; CDR2 reads FNYEAQ (reference sequence). This TCR came from a human donor with non-small cell lung cancer. The chain is built from TRBV7-7 and TRBJ1-1; D is unclear. Sample: uninvolved lung tissue not adjacent to the tumor. The CDR3 nucleotides read TGTGCTAGCAGCTCGGGCAGGACGGAAAAAGCTTTCTTT. Translation gives CASSSGRTEKAFF.